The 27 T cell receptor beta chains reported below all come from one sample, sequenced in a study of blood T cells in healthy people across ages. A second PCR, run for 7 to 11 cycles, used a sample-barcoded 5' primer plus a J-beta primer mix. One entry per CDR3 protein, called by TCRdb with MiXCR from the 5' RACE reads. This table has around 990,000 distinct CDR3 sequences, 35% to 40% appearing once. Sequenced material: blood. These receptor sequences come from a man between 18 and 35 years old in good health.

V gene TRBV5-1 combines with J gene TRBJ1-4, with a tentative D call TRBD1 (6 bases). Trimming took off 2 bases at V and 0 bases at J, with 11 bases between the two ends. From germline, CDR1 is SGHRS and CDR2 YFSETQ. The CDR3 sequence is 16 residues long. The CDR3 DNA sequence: TGCGCCAGCAGCTTACAGGGAGGCGCAACTAATGAAAAACTGTTTTTT. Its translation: CASSLQGGATNEKLFF.

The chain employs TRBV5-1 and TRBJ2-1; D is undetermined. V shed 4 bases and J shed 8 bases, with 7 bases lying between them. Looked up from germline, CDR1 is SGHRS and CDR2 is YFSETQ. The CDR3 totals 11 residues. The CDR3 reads CASSMVDEQFF. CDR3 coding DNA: TGCGCCAGCAGCATGGTGGATGAGCAGTTCTTC.

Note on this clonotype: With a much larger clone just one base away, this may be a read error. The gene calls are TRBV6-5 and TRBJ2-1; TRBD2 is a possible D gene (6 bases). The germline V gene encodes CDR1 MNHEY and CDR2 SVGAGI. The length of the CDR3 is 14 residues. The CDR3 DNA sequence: TGTGTCAGCAGTCCAGGGACTCCTAGAGATGAGCAGTTCTTC. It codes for CVSSPGTPRDEQFF.

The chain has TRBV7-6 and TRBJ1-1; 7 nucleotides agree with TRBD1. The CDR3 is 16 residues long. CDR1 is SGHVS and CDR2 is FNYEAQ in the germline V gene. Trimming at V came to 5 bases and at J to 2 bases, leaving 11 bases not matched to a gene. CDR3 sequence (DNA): TGTGCCAGCAGCATTAGCGCAGACAGGGTCAACACTGAAGCTTTCTTT. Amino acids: CASSISADRVNTEAFF.

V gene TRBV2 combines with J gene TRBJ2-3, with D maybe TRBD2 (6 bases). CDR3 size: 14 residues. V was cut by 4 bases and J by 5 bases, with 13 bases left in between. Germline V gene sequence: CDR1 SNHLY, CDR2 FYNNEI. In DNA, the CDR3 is TGTGCCAGCAGTGGACCACTAGCAGGAGATACGCAGTATTTT. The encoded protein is CASSGPLAGDTQYF.

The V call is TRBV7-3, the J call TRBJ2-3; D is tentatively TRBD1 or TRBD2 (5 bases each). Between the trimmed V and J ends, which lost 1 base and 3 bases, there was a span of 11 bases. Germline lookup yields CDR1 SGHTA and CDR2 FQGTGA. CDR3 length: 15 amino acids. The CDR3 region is CASSLRGLKTDTQYF. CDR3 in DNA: TGTGCCAGCAGCTTAAGGGGGTTGAAGACAGATACGCAGTATTTT.

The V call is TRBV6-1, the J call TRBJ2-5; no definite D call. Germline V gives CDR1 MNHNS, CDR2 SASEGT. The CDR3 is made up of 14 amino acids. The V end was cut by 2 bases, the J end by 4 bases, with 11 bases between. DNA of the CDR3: TGTGCCAGCAGTGAAATTCAGGCCCCAGAGACCCAGTACTTC. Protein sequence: CASSEIQAPETQYF.

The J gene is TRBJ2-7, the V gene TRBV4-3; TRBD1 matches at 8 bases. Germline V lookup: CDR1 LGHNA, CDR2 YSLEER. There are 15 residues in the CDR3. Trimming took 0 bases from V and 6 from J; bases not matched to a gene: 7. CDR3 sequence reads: CASSQDGQGIGEQYF. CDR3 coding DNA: TGCGCCAGCAGCCAAGATGGACAGGGAATCGGCGAGCAGTACTTC.

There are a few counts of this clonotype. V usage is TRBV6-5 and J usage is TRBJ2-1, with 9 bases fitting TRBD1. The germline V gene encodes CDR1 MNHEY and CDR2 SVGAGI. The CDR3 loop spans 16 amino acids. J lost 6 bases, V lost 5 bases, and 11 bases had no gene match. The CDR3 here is CASSLLGTGHVNEQFF. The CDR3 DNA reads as TGTGCCAGCAGTCTTCTTGGGACAGGGCACGTCAATGAGCAGTTCTTC.

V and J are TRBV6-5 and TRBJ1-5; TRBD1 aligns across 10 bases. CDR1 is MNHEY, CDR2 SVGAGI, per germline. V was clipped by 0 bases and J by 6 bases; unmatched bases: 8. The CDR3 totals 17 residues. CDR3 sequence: CASSYSGTGAPGQPQHF. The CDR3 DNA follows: TGTGCCAGCAGTTACTCGGGGACAGGGGCGCCCGGTCAGCCCCAGCATTTT.

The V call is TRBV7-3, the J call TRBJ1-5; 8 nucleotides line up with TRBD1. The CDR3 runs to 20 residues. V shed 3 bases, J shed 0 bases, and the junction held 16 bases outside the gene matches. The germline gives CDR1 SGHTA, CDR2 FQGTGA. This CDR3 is CASSLDLKTGEVCSNQPQHF. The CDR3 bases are TGTGCCAGCAGCTTGGACCTGAAGACAGGGGAAGTATGTAGCAATCAGCCCCAGCATTTT. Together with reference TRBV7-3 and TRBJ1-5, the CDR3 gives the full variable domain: GAGVSQTPSNKVTEKGKYVELRCDPISGHTALYWYRQSLGQGPEFLIYFQGTGAADDSGLPNDRFFAVRPEGSVSTLKIQRTERGDSAVYLCASSLDLKTGEVCSNQPQHFGDGTRLSIL.

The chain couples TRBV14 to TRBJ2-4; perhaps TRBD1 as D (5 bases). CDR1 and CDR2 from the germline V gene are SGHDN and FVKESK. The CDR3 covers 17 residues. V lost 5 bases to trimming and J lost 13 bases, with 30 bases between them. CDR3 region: CASSEGAYSIPDNEQYF. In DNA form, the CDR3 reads TGTGCCAGCAGCGAAGGGGCGTACTCCATCCCGGACAATGAGCAGTACTTC.

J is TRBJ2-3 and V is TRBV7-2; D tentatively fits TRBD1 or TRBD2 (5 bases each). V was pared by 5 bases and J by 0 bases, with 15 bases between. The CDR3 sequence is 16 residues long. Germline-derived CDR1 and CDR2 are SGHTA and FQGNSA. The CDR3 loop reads CASSPGTAGSTDTQYF. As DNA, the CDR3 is TGTGCCAGCAGCCCTGGGACGGCAGGGAGCACAGATACGCAGTATTTT.

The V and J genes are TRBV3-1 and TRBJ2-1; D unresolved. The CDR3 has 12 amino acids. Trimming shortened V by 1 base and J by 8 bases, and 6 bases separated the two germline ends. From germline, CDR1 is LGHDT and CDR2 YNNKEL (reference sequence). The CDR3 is CASSQVVYEQFF. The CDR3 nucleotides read TGTGCCAGCAGCCAAGTAGTTTATGAGCAGTTCTTC.

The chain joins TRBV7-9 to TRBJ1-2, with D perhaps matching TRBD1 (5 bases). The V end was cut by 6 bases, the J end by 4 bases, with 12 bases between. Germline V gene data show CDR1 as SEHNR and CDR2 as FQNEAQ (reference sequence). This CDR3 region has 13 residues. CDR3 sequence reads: CASSQGESYGYTF. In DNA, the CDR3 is TGTGCCAGCAGTCAAGGGGAGAGCTATGGCTACACCTTC.

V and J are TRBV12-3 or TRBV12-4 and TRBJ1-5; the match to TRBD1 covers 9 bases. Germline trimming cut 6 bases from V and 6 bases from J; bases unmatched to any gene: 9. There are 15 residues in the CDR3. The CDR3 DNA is TGTGCCAGCAGCTCGGGACAGGGAGTGGGTCAGCCCCAGCATTTT. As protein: CASSSGQGVGQPQHF.

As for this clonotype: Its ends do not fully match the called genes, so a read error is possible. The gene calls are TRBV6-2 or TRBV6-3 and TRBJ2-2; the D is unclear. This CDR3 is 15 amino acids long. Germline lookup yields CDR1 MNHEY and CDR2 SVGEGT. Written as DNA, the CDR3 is TGTGCCAGCAGCTACTTGCGCCCGAACACCGGGGAGCTGTTTTTT. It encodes CASSYLRPNTGELFF.

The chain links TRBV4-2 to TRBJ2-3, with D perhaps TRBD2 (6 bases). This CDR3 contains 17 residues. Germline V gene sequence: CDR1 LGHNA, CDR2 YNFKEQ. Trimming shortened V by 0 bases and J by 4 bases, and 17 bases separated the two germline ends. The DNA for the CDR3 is TGTGCCAGCAGCCAAGAGTTACTAGCCCATGTCGCAGATACGCAGTATTTT. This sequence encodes CASSQELLAHVADTQYF.

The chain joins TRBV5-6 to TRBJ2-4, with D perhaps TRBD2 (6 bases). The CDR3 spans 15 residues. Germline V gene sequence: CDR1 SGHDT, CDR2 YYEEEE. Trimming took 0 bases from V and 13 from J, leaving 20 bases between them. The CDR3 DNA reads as TGTGCCAGCAGCTTGGTGGAGGGTCTGCGGTGGGAGCAGTACTTC. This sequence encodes CASSLVEGLRWEQYF.

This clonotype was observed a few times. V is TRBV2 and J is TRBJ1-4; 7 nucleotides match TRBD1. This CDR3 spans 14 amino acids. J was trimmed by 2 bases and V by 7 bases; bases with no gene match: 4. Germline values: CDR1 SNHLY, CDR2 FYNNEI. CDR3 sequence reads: CASTAGQTNEKLFF. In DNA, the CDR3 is TGTGCCAGCACTGCGGGACAGACTAATGAAAAACTGTTTTTT.

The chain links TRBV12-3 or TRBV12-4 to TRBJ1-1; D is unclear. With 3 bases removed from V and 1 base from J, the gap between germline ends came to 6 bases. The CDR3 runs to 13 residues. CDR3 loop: CASSFVANTEAFF. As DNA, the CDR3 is TGTGCCAGCAGTTTTGTAGCGAACACTGAAGCTTTCTTT.

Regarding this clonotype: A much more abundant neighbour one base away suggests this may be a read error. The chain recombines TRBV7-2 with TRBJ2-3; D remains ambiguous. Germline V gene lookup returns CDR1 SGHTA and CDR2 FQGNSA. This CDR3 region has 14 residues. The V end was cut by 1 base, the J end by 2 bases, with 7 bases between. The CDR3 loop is CASSLDKNTDTQYF. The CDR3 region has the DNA TGTGCCAGCAGCTTAGACAAGAACACAGATACGCAGTATTTT.

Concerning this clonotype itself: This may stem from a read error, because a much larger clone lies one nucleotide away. Here the CDR3 reads CASSQDTGVNEQFF. The CDR3 nucleotides read TGCGCCAGCAGCCAAGATACAGGGGTGAATGAGCAGTTCTTC. This chain uses TRBV4-1 with TRBJ2-1, with 7 bases lining up with TRBD1. Germline loops: CDR1 MGHRA, CDR2 YSYEKL. This CDR3 has 14 residues. V shed 0 bases and J 7 bases; nucleotides not matched to a gene: 3.

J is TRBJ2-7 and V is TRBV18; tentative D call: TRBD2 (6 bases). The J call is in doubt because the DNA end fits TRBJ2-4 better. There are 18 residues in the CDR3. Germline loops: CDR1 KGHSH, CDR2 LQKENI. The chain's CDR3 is CASSVNGGNLQSENIQYF. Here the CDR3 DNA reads TGTGCCAGCTCAGTAAACGGAGGGAACCTACAATCGGAAAACATTCAGTACTTC.

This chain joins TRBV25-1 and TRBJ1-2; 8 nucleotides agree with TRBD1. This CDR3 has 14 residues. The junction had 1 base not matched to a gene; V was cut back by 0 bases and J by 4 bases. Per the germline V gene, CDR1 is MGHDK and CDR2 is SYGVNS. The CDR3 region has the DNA TGTGCCAGCAGTGAATACGGACAGGGCTATGGCTACACCTTC. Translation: CASSEYGQGYGYTF.

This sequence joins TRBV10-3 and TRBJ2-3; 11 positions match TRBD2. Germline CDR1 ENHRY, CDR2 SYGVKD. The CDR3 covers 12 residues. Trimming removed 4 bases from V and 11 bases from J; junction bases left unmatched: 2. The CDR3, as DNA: TGTGCCATCAGTGGGACTAGCGGGCTGCAGTATTTT. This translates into CAISGTSGLQYF.

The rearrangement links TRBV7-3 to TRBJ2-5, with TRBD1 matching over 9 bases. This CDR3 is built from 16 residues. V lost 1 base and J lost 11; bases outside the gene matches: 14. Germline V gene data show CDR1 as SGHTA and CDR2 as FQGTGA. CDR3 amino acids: CASSLRGTGGFNEQYF. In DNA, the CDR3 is TGTGCCAGCAGCTTAAGAGGCACAGGGGGCTTCAATGAGCAGTACTTC.